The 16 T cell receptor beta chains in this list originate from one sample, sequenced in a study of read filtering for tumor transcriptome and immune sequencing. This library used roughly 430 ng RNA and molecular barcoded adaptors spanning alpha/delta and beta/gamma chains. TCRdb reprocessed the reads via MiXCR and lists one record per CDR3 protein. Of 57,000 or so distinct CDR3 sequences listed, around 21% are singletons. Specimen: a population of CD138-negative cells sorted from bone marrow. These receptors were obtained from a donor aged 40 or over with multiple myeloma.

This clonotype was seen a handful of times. Here the CDR3 DNA reads TGTGCCAGCAGTGTGGGGGGTGGGTATCAGCCCCAGCATTTT. Translated: CASSVGGGYQPQHF. V gene TRBV7-6 combines with J gene TRBJ1-5, with D possibly matching TRBD1 (5 bases). With 6 bases removed from V and 5 bases from J, the gap between germline ends came to 14 bases. CDR1 is SGHVS and CDR2 is FNYEAQ in the germline V gene. This CDR3 is built from 14 residues.

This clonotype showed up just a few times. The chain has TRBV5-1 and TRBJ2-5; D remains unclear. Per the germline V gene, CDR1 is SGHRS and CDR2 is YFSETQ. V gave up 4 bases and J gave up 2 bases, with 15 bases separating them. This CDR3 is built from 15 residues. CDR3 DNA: TGCGCCAGCAGCCCGCGTGGGCACAAACAAGAGACCCAGTACTTC. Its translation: CASSPRGHKQETQYF.

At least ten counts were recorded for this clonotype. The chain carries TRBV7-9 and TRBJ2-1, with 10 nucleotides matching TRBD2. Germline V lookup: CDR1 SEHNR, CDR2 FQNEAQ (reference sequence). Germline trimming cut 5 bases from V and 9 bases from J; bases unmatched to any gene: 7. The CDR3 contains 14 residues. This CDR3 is CASSPSGSRGEQFF. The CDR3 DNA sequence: TGTGCCAGCAGCCCTAGCGGGAGTAGGGGTGAGCAGTTCTTC.

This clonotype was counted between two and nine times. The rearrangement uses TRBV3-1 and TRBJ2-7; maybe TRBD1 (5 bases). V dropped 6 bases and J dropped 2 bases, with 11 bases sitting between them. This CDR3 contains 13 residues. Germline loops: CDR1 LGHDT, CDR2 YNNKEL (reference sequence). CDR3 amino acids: CASRNQGAYEQYF. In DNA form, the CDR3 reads TGTGCCAGCAGGAACCAGGGCGCCTACGAGCAGTACTTC.

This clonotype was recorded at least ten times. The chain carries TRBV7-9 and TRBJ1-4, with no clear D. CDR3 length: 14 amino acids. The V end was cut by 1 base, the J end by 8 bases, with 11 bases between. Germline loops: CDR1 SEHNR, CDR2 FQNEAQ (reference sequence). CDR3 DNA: TGTGCCAGCAGCTTAGTGACCCAAGAAGAAAAACTGTTTTTT. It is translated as CASSLVTQEEKLFF.

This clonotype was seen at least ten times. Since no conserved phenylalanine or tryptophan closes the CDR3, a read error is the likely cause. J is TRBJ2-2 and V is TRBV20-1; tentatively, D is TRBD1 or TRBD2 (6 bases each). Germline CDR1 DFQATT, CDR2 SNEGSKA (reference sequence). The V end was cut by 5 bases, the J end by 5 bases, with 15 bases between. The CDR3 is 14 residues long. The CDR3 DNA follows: TGCAGTGCTCAAGAGGGGGGAATTACCGGGGAGCTGTTTTTA. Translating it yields CSAQEGGITGELFL.

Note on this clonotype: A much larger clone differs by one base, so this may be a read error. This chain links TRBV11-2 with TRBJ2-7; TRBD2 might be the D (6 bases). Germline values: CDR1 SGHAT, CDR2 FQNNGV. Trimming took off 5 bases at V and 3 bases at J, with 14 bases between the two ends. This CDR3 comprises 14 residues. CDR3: CASSDPGTGYEQYF. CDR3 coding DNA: TGTGCCAGCAGCGATCCCGGGACTGGCTACGAGCAGTACTTC. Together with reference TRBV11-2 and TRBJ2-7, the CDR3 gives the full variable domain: EAGVAQSPRYKIIEKRQSVAFWCNPISGHATLYWYQQILGQGPKLLIQFQNNGVVDDSQLPKDRFSAERLKGVDSTLKIQPAKLEDSAVYLCASSDPGTGYEQYFGPGTRLTVT.

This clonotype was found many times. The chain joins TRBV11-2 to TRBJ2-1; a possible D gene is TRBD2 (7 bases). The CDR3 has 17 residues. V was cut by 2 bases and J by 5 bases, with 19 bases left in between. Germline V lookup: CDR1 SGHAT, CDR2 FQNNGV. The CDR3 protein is CASSLSSSWEGDNEQFF. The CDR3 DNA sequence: TGTGCCAGCAGCTTAAGTAGTTCGTGGGAGGGGGACAATGAGCAGTTCTTC.

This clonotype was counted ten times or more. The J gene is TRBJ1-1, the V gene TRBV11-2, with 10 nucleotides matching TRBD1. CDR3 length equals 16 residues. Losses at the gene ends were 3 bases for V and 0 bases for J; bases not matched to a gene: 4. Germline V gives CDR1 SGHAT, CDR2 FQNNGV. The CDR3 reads CASSLTGGALNTEAFF. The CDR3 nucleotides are TGTGCCAGCAGCTTGACAGGGGGCGCGCTGAACACTGAAGCTTTCTTT.

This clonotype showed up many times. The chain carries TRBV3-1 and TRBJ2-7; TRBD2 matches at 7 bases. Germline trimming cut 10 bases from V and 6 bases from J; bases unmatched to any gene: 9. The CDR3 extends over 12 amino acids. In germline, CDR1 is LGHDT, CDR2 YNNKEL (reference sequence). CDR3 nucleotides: TGTGCCACCTCTCTGGCGGGAGCCGAGCAGTACTTC. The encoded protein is CATSLAGAEQYF.

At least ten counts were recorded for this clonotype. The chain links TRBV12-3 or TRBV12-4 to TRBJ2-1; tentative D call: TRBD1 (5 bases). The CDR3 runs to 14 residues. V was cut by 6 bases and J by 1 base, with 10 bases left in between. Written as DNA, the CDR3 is TGTGCCAGCAGCTTTCGACAGTCCTACAATGAGCAGTTCTTC. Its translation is CASSFRQSYNEQFF.

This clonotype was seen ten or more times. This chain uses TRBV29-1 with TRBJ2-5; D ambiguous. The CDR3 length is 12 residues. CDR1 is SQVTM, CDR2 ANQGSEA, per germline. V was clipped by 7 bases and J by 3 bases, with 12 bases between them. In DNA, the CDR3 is TGCAGCGCTCGGTCTGCTAAAGAGACCCAGTACTTC. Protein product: CSARSAKETQYF.

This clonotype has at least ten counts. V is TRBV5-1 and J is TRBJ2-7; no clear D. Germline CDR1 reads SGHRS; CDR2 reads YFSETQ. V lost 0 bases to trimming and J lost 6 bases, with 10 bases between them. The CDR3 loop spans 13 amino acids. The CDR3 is CASSLVQSGEQYF. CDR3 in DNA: TGCGCCAGCAGCTTGGTACAATCCGGCGAGCAGTACTTC.

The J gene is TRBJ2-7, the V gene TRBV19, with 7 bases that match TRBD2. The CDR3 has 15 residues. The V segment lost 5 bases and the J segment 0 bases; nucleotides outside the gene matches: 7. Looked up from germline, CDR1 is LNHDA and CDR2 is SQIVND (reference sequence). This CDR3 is CASSPTSRSSYEQYF. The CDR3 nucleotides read TGTGCCAGTAGTCCGACTAGCCGGAGCTCCTACGAGCAGTACTTC.

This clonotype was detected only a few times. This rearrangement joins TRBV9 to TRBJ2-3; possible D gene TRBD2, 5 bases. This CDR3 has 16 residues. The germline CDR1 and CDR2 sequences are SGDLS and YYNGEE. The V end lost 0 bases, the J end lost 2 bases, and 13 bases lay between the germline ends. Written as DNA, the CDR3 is TGTGCCAGCAGCGTAGACCTTGAGCGGCCCACAGATACGCAGTATTTT. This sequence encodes CASSVDLERPTDTQYF.

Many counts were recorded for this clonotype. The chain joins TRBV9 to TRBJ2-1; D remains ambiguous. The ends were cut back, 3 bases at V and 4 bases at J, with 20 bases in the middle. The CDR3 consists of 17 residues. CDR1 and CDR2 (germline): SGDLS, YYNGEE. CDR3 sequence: CASSARFGAQRYNEQFF. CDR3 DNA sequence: TGTGCCAGCAGCGCACGTTTTGGAGCGCAGCGATACAATGAGCAGTTCTTC. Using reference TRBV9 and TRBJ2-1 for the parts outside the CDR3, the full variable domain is DSGVTQTPKHLITATGQRVTLRCSPRSGDLSVYWYQQSLDQGLQFLIQYYNGEERAKGNILERFSAQQFPDLHSELNLSSLELGDSALYFCASSARFGAQRYNEQFFGPGTRLTVL.